This paragraph covers one T cell receptor (beta chain) sequence. Its antigen is unidentified. The source of the sample is a study of T cell clonotyping in hematopoietic cell transplantation. Sequenced by immunoSEQ multiplex PCR; TCRdb stores in-frame clones only, minus some. The sample includes 16,000 or so clones, 71% of them seen just once. V gave up 7 bases and J gave up 7 bases, with 20 bases separating them. The germline V gene encodes CDR1 LGHNA and CDR2 YNFKEQ. The CDR3 runs to 16 residues. Study-wide points: Pathologically expanded recipient clonotypes increased progressively from day 30 to day 180 as diversity fell. Broader posttransplant TCR repertoire diversity was predicted by graft donor and pretransplant recipient Inverse Simpson Index values. At the given depth, recipient repertoires were over 95% de novo clonotypes. No sorting was done, leaving CD4 and CD8 contributions mixed.

This receptor was obtained from a woman in her sixties in good health. Some clones in this sample may be carry-over from other donors' samples. Sequencing was performed on peripheral blood mononuclear cells. The chain has TRBV4-2 and TRBJ1-6; a weak D match, TRBD1 (6 bases). CDR3 in DNA: TGTGCCAGCACCATCAAGGGGGGGGATTGGAATTCACCCCTCCACTTT. As protein: CASTIKGGDWNSPLHF.